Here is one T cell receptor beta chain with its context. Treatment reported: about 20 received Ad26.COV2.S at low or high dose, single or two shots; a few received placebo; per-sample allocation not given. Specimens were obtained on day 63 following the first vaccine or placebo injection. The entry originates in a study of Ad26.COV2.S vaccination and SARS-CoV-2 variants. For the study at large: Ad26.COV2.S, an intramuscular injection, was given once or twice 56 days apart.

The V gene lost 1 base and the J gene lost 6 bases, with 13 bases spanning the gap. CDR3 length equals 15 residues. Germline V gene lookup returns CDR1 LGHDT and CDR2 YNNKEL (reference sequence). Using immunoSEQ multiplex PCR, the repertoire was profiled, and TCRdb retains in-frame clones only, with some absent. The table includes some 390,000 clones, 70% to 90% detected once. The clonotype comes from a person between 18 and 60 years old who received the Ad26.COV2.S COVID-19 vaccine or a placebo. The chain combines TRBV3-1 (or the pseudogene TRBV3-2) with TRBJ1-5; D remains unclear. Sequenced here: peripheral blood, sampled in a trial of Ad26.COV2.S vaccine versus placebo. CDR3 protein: CASSQGGGVGQPQHF. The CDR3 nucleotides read TGTGCCAGCAGCCAAGGCGGTGGGGTAGGTCAGCCCCAGCATTTT.